These 22 T cell receptor beta chains share one sample of origin, sequenced in a study of post-analysis software for immune sequencing data. The study's findings and limits: Higher frequency in patients than in controls was seen for about five TRBV segments, with TRBV5-6, TRBV5-1 and TRBV20-1 among them.

Each TCR beta cDNA library carried unique molecular identifiers. TCRdb re-derived calls from the PCR reads in MiXCR, one entry per CDR3 protein. Among 820,000 or so distinct CDR3 sequences, approximately 53% were seen once, and the ten largest hold 4.6%. No antigen has been assigned to these receptors. The sample was blood. The receptors were sampled from a girl aged 5-17 years with multiple sclerosis.

The rearrangement links TRBV7-6 to TRBJ2-7; the D gene is possibly TRBD1 (5 bases). V was cut by 1 base and J by 0 bases, with 10 bases left in between. Germline V CDR1 and CDR2: SGHVS, FNYEAQ. The CDR3 runs to 15 residues. The CDR3 region is CASSLEGRSSYEQYF. The CDR3, as DNA: TGTGCCAGCAGCTTAGAGGGGCGCTCCTCCTACGAGCAGTACTTC.

The chain combines TRBV29-1 with TRBJ2-1; the D is unclear. Germline CDR1 and CDR2: SQVTM and ANQGSEA. The CDR3 runs 16 residues. Trimming removed 3 bases from V and 0 bases from J, with 15 bases in between. CDR3 nucleotide sequence: TGCAGCGTTGATGACGACGGCAGGCCCTCCTACAATGAGCAGTTCTTC. Amino acids: CSVDDDGRPSYNEQFF.

The rearrangement uses TRBV9 and TRBJ2-2; possibly TRBD1 or TRBD2 for D (6 bases each). The V and J ends lost 0 bases and 2 bases respectively, with 8 bases between them. CDR1 is SGDLS and CDR2 is YYNGEE in the germline V gene. The CDR3 contains 15 residues. The CDR3 coding sequence is TGTGCCAGCAGCGTAGTGGGGGGCAACACCGGGGAGCTGTTTTTT. It codes for CASSVVGGNTGELFF. Full variable domain (rest looked up from reference TRBV9 and TRBJ2-2): DSGVTQTPKHLITATGQRVTLRCSPRSGDLSVYWYQQSLDQGLQFLIQYYNGEERAKGNILERFSAQQFPDLHSELNLSSLELGDSALYFCASSVVGGNTGELFFGEGSRLTVL.

In this sample, this clonotype turned up once. The V call is TRBV6-5, the J call TRBJ2-7; 11 bases align to TRBD2. CDR1 and CDR2 (germline): MNHEY, SVGAGI. The V and J ends lost 5 bases and 7 bases, in that order; junction bases with no gene match: 10. The CDR3 covers 15 residues. The CDR3 protein is CASSRTSGLGGEQYF. The CDR3 nucleotides read TGTGCCAGCAGTCGGACTAGCGGGTTGGGGGGGGAGCAGTACTTC.

The CDR3 DNA sequence: TGTGCCAGCAAACAGGGAAGCTCCTACGAGCAGTACTTC. This translates into CASKQGSSYEQYF. This rearrangement joins TRBV12-3 or TRBV12-4 to TRBJ2-7; perhaps TRBD1 as D (6 bases). Trimming stripped 7 bases from V and 0 bases from J, with 10 bases between. This CDR3 region has 13 residues.

This clonotype was seen just once. The chain is built from TRBV7-3 and TRBJ2-7; perhaps TRBD2 as D (6 bases). The V gene lost 2 bases and the J gene lost 6 bases, with 8 bases spanning the gap. Per germline, CDR1 SGHTA and CDR2 FQGTGA. This CDR3 is 12 amino acids long. CDR3 protein: CASSLAEGEQYF. The CDR3 DNA reads as TGTGCCAGCAGCTTAGCGGAGGGCGAGCAGTACTTC.

The gene calls are TRBV29-1 and TRBJ1-5; 7 nucleotides match TRBD1. The CDR3 sequence is 14 residues long. CDR1 SQVTM and CDR2 ANQGSEA come from the germline V gene. The V and J ends lost 6 bases and 0 bases, in that order; junction bases with no gene match: 5. The DNA of the CDR3 is TGCAGCGTCGGGGGACAGCATAGCAATCAGCCCCAGCATTTT. This encodes CSVGGQHSNQPQHF.

The CDR3 loop reads CASSPYSPYEQYF. In DNA form, the CDR3 reads TGTGCCAGCAGTCCCTATAGCCCCTACGAGCAGTACTTC. The chain uses TRBV12-3 or TRBV12-4 and TRBJ2-7; D gene ambiguous. V was shortened by 5 bases and J by 2 bases, with 10 bases between the two germline ends. The CDR3 contains 13 residues.

Written as DNA, the CDR3 is TGCGCCAGCAGCATGGACATTCGAGAGCAGTTCTTC. Its protein is CASSMDIREQFF. This sequence joins TRBV5-1 and TRBJ2-1; possible D gene TRBD1, 5 bases. Trimming shortened V by 4 bases and J by 10 bases, and 12 bases separated the two germline ends. Germline V gives CDR1 SGHRS, CDR2 YFSETQ. The CDR3 totals 12 residues.

This clonotype was recorded a few times. V and J are TRBV27 and TRBJ1-5; D perhaps matches TRBD1 (5 bases). The CDR3 length is 13 residues. Trimming cost V 3 bases and J 6 bases, with 9 bases left between them. Germline V gene sequence: CDR1 MNHEY, CDR2 SMNVEV (reference sequence). The CDR3 nucleotides read TGTGCCAGCAGTTTTGGGGCCCCTCAGCCCCAGCATTTT. Residues: CASSFGAPQPQHF.

V is TRBV5-1 and J is TRBJ2-7; a weak D match, TRBD1 (5 bases). Germline-derived CDR1 and CDR2 are SGHRS and YFSETQ. V was pared by 0 bases and J by 0 bases, with 13 bases between. The length of the CDR3 is 16 residues. CDR3 protein: CASSLASGQRSYEQYF. CDR3 in DNA: TGCGCCAGCAGCTTGGCTTCAGGACAACGCTCCTACGAGCAGTACTTC.

As regards this clonotype: A junction end diverges from the germline sequence, so it may reflect a read error. This chain links TRBV4-1 with TRBJ2-7; possibly TRBD1 or TRBD2 for D (5 bases each). CDR3 size: 15 residues. Per germline, CDR1 MGHRA and CDR2 YSYEKL. The CDR3 loop is CVSSRLPRETYEQYF. The CDR3 DNA sequence: TGCGTCAGCAGCCGGCTCCCCAGGGAGACCTACGAGCAGTACTTC.

The gene calls are TRBV5-5 and TRBJ2-2; 8 bases are a match to TRBD2. The CDR3 is 18 amino acids. From germline, CDR1 is SGHKS and CDR2 YYEKEE (reference sequence). J was trimmed by 4 bases and V by 5 bases; bases with no gene match: 16. The CDR3 region is CASRTVASGPLSTGELFF. CDR3 in DNA: TGTGCCAGCAGAACGGTCGCTAGCGGGCCGCTGAGCACCGGGGAGCTGTTTTTT. Looking up the rest from reference TRBV5-5 and TRBJ2-2 gives the full variable domain: DAGVTQSPTHLIKTRGQQVTLRCSPISGHKSVSWYQQVLGQGPQFIFQYYEKEERGRGNFPDRFSARQFPNYSSELNVNALLLGDSALYLCASRTVASGPLSTGELFFGEGSRLTVL.

The rearrangement joins TRBV29-1 to TRBJ2-4; 10 positions match TRBD2. Germline trimming cut 4 bases from V and 8 bases from J; bases unmatched to any gene: 8. Germline CDR1 and CDR2: SQVTM and ANQGSEA. The CDR3 length is 14 residues. The CDR3 spells CSVASSGSRDIQYF. In DNA, the CDR3 is TGCAGCGTTGCTTCTAGCGGGAGCCGGGACATTCAGTACTTC.

The chain couples TRBV7-2 to TRBJ2-1, with 8 bases that match TRBD2. Germline V gives CDR1 SGHTA, CDR2 FQGNSA. Unmatched junction bases numbered 14, after V lost 5 bases and J lost 5 bases. The CDR3 runs to 17 residues. CDR3 protein: CASSPGIGTSPHNEQFF. The CDR3 coding sequence is TGTGCCAGCAGCCCCGGGATTGGGACTAGTCCGCACAATGAGCAGTTCTTC.

The V gene is TRBV4-1, the J gene TRBJ1-6; D unclear. Trimming stripped 0 bases from V and 0 bases from J, with 6 bases between. The CDR3 extends over 16 amino acids. Germline V gives CDR1 MGHRA, CDR2 YSYEKL. CDR3 in DNA: TGCGCCAGCAGCCAAGACCAGTTCTCCTATAATTCACCCCTCCACTTT. Amino acids: CASSQDQFSYNSPLHF.

The table lists this clonotype with a count of one. The chain employs TRBV29-1 and TRBJ1-1; D ambiguous. The length of the CDR3 is 13 residues. In germline, CDR1 is SQVTM, CDR2 ANQGSEA. The germline V and J ends were trimmed by 4 bases and 6 bases, with 15 bases remaining between them. DNA of the CDR3: TGCAGCGTTGTGGGTCGGGCGAGGGCTGAAGCTTTCTTT. It encodes CSVVGRARAEAFF.

This clonotype came up a few times. The rearrangement uses TRBV5-1 and TRBJ2-7; D is unresolved. From germline, CDR1 is SGHRS and CDR2 YFSETQ. The CDR3 spans 13 residues. Trimming shortened V by 4 bases and J by 3 bases, and 11 bases separated the two germline ends. For the CDR3, the DNA is TGCGCCAGCAGCGATCTCCAACACTACGAGCAGTACTTC. Protein: CASSDLQHYEQYF.

Only a few counts were recorded for this clonotype. The chain has TRBV12-5 and TRBJ2-7; a weak D match, TRBD1 (6 bases). This CDR3 has 16 amino acids. Germline CDR1 LGHNT, CDR2 FRNRAP. V was clipped by 0 bases and J by 2 bases, with 14 bases between them. DNA of the CDR3: TGTGCTAGTGGTTTGGTACAGGGTCCCCTTACCTACGAGCAGTACTTC. The encoded protein is CASGLVQGPLTYEQYF. The whole variable domain, remainder taken from reference TRBV12-5 and TRBJ2-7, is DARVTQTPRHKVTEMGQEVTMRCQPILGHNTVFWYRQTMMQGLELLAYFRNRAPLDDSGMPKDRFSAEMPDATLATLKIQPSEPRDSAVYFCASGLVQGPLTYEQYFGPGTRLTVT.

The CDR3 DNA follows: TGCAGGGCAGAACTTAGCGGGACCCAGTACTTC. Its protein product is CRAELSGTQYF. This sequence joins TRBV20-1 and TRBJ2-7, with a possible D match to TRBD2 (6 bases). The J call may be mistaken, given a closer DNA end match to TRBJ2-5. Germline loops: CDR1 DFQATT, CDR2 SNEGSKA (reference sequence). The length of the CDR3 is 11 residues.

This clonotype was seen a few times. The J gene is TRBJ1-6, the V gene TRBV28, with D possibly being TRBD1 (6 bases). Trimming removed 4 bases at V and 5 bases at J, with 15 bases between. CDR1 and CDR2 from the germline V gene are MDHEN and SYDVKM. This CDR3 is built from 16 residues. The CDR3 region has the DNA TGTGCCAGCAGTTCACCGGGACAAAAGGATAATTCACCCCTCCACTTT. Amino acid sequence: CASSSPGQKDNSPLHF.

This clonotype appeared once. The junction differs from germline at one of its ends, possibly a read error. The CDR3 region has the DNA TGCGCCAACAGCTTGGAAGGCTTAGGGAAAAGAACTGAAGCTTTCTTT. Protein product: CANSLEGLGKRTEAFF. The chain carries TRBV5-1 and TRBJ1-1; no clear D gene. Germline lookup yields CDR1 SGHRS and CDR2 YFSETQ. The CDR3 spans 16 residues. The whole variable domain, remainder taken from reference TRBV5-1 and TRBJ1-1, is KAGVTQTPRYLIKTRGQQVTLSCSPISGHRSVSWYQQTPGQGLQFLFEYFSETQRNKGNFPGRFSGRQFSNSRSEMNVSTLELGDSALYLCANSLEGLGKRTEAFFGQGTRLTVV.